These 27 T cell receptor beta chains share one sample of origin, sequenced in a study of T-cell reconstitution after alpha-beta-depleted transplantation in children. Unique molecular identifiers featured in how the TCRbeta library was prepared. TCRdb reprocessed the PCR reads with MiXCR, giving one entry per CDR3 protein. Here the sample spans 200,000 to 300,000 distinct CDR3 sequences, more than 10% being singletons. The material was PBMCs from the stem cell graft donor, obtained from the stem cell graft. These receptors originate from a human donor who donated a stem cell graft to a child with acute lymphoblastic leukemia.

This clonotype occurred many times. This sequence joins TRBV28 and TRBJ1-2; D is undetermined. Trimming removed 5 bases at V and 2 bases at J, with 21 bases between. This CDR3 contains 17 residues. Germline loops: CDR1 MDHEN, CDR2 SYDVKM. The CDR3 spells CASSLGEFVVANYGYTF. The CDR3 bases are TGTGCCAGCAGTCTCGGGGAGTTCGTCGTGGCGAACTATGGCTACACCTTC.

This clonotype was picked up many times. This sequence joins TRBV11-2 and TRBJ2-7; D is unclear. V dropped 5 bases and J dropped 5 bases, with 13 bases sitting between them. CDR1 SGHAT and CDR2 FQNNGV come from the germline V gene. The CDR3 extends over 13 amino acids. The CDR3 sequence is CASSPGEPDEQYF. Written as DNA, the CDR3 is TGTGCCAGCAGCCCAGGCGAGCCTGACGAGCAGTACTTC.

In its sample, this clonotype was seen many times. The genes are TRBV20-1 and TRBJ1-1; D possibly corresponds to TRBD1 (6 bases). The germline V and J ends were trimmed by 2 bases and 0 bases, with 16 bases remaining between them. From germline, CDR1 is DFQATT and CDR2 SNEGSKA (reference sequence). This CDR3 region has 16 residues. The CDR3 region is CSARTGKDRMNTEAFF. The CDR3 bases are TGCAGTGCTAGAACAGGGAAGGATCGGATGAACACTGAAGCTTTCTTT.

This clonotype has at least ten counts. The gene calls are TRBV7-9 and TRBJ1-2; 10 nucleotides match TRBD1. This CDR3 is built from 17 residues. Germline CDR1 is SEHNR and CDR2 is FQNEAQ (reference sequence). The trim removed 5 bases at V and 3 bases at J, leaving 12 bases unmatched. CDR3 region: CASSAMELTGGDYGYTF. DNA of the CDR3: TGTGCCAGCAGCGCTATGGAGCTGACAGGGGGCGACTATGGCTACACCTTC.

This clonotype was detected many times. V gene TRBV20-1 combines with J gene TRBJ2-3; 11 bases align to TRBD1. The CDR3 sequence is 14 residues long. Germline trimming cut 3 bases from V and 5 bases from J; bases unmatched to any gene: 4. CDR1 is DFQATT, CDR2 SNEGSKA, per germline (reference sequence). CDR3 sequence (DNA): TGCAGTGCTAGCGGACAGGGGGCCGGAGATACGCAGTATTTT. Amino acids: CSASGQGAGDTQYF.

This clonotype was counted ten times or more. V usage is TRBV7-9 and J usage is TRBJ2-1; no firm D call. V was clipped by 5 bases and J by 6 bases, with 11 bases between them. CDR3 size: 13 residues. Germline values: CDR1 SEHNR, CDR2 FQNEAQ (reference sequence). The CDR3 protein is CASSTGWGNEQFF. CDR3 in DNA: TGTGCCAGCAGCACCGGATGGGGCAATGAGCAGTTCTTC.

This clonotype was counted between two and nine times. J is TRBJ2-1 and V is TRBV5-4; D is ambiguous. V was pared by 0 bases and J by 6 bases, with 13 bases between. CDR1 is SGHNT and CDR2 is YYREEE in the germline V gene (reference sequence). The CDR3 extends over 15 amino acids. CDR3 DNA: TGTGCCAGCAGCTTGGCCTCGGGCAGTCGCAATGAGCAGTTCTTC. Its translation: CASSLASGSRNEQFF.

Ten or more counts support this clonotype. The chain has TRBV9 and TRBJ2-3; D perhaps matches TRBD2 (6 bases). V lost 0 bases to trimming and J lost 1 base, with 21 bases between them. CDR1 is SGDLS and CDR2 is YYNGEE in the germline V gene. This CDR3 is built from 19 residues. CDR3 amino acids: CASSVGRRLRLGGTDTQYF. The CDR3 nucleotides read TGTGCCAGCAGCGTAGGGAGGAGATTACGACTAGGTGGCACAGATACGCAGTATTTT.

This clonotype was found many times. The chain recombines TRBV15 with TRBJ2-1; 10 bases are shared with TRBD2. The junction had 7 bases not matched to a gene; V was cut back by 0 bases and J by 5 bases. Germline V gene lookup returns CDR1 LNHNV and CDR2 YYDKDF (reference sequence). There are 17 residues in the CDR3. This CDR3 reads CATSRDPASGGHNEQFF. The DNA for the CDR3 is TGTGCCACCAGCAGAGATCCGGCTAGCGGGGGACACAATGAGCAGTTCTTC.

This clonotype showed up many times. The V and J genes are TRBV5-1 and TRBJ2-3; D may be TRBD1 (5 bases). In germline, CDR1 is SGHRS, CDR2 YFSETQ. The CDR3 has 14 residues. Trimming took 0 bases from V and 6 from J, leaving 11 bases between them. CDR3 sequence (DNA): TGCGCCAGCAGCTTGGGGCAGGGTTGGGATACGCAGTATTTT. Amino acids: CASSLGQGWDTQYF.

There are many counts of this clonotype. This chain joins TRBV13 and TRBJ2-1, with D unresolved. CDR1 and CDR2 (germline): PRHDT, FYEKMQ (reference sequence). Trimming cost V 3 bases and J 7 bases, with 10 bases left between them. The CDR3 has 13 residues. In nucleotides, the CDR3 is TGTGCCAGCAGCTTCCGAGTGGGGAATGAGCAGTTCTTC. It yields the protein CASSFRVGNEQFF.

This clonotype came up many times. CDR3 loop: CSARALDGSYEQYF. DNA for the CDR3: TGCAGTGCTAGAGCCCTGGACGGCTCCTACGAGCAGTACTTC. The V call is TRBV20-1, the J call TRBJ2-7; D unresolved. This CDR3 is 14 amino acids long. Germline V gene lookup returns CDR1 DFQATT and CDR2 SNEGSKA (reference sequence). Deletions cut 1 base from V and 0 bases from J, with 10 bases between.

This clonotype was recorded a few times. The J gene is TRBJ2-2, the V gene TRBV30, with D unclear. Trimming pared 3 bases from V and 1 base from J, leaving 9 bases between. The germline gives CDR1 GTSNPN, CDR2 SVGIG (reference sequence). The CDR3 has 14 amino acids. DNA for the CDR3: TGTGCCTGGAGGTCGGTGGGGAACACCGGGGAGCTGTTTTTT. This encodes CAWRSVGNTGELFF.

Ten or more counts support this clonotype. This chain links TRBV5-1 with TRBJ1-4, with unresolved D. This CDR3 comprises 14 residues. Germline CDR1 and CDR2: SGHRS and YFSETQ. Trimming shortened V by 4 bases and J by 3 bases, and 10 bases separated the two germline ends. Here the CDR3 DNA reads TGCGCCAGCAGCCCATCCCCGTCTAATGAAAAACTGTTTTTT. As protein: CASSPSPSNEKLFF.

This clonotype was found many times. This chain uses TRBV27 with TRBJ2-7, with TRBD1 matching over 8 bases. The germline gives CDR1 MNHEY, CDR2 SMNVEV (reference sequence). With 3 bases clipped from V and 6 bases from J, the junction kept 7 bases outside the gene matches. The CDR3 is 14 amino acids. DNA of the CDR3: TGTGCCAGCAGTTTCGGCAGGGGGCAAGGCGAGCAGTACTTC. This codes for CASSFGRGQGEQYF.

The sample holds many counts of this clonotype. V gene TRBV5-1 combines with J gene TRBJ2-7; no firm D call. The germline gives CDR1 SGHRS, CDR2 YFSETQ. V lost 0 bases, J lost 6 bases, and 13 bases lay in between. This CDR3 region has 14 residues. The CDR3 here is CASSLEGTLPEQYF. Here the CDR3 DNA reads TGCGCCAGCAGCTTGGAGGGAACCCTACCCGAGCAGTACTTC.

This clonotype was recorded many times. V and J are TRBV12-3 or TRBV12-4 and TRBJ2-5; TRBD1 agrees at 7 bases. The V segment lost 7 bases and the J segment 1 base; nucleotides outside the gene matches: 6. CDR3 length: 14 amino acids. DNA for the CDR3: TGTGCCAGCAATGCACAGGGGCTCCAAGAGACCCAGTACTTC. It encodes CASNAQGLQETQYF.

V is TRBV4-2 and J is TRBJ1-2; D gene unclear. This CDR3 spans 15 amino acids. V lost 4 bases and J lost 10, with 22 bases in between. Looked up from germline, CDR1 is LGHNA and CDR2 is YNFKEQ. The CDR3 sequence: CASSLGDSLVDVYTF. DNA for the CDR3: TGTGCCAGCAGCCTAGGAGACTCATTGGTCGACGTCTACACCTTC.

This clonotype has at least ten counts. The chain recombines TRBV29-1 with TRBJ2-1; 9 bases align to TRBD2. Losses at the gene ends were 7 bases for V and 8 bases for J; bases not matched to a gene: 6. CDR3 length: 12 residues. Germline loops: CDR1 SQVTM, CDR2 ANQGSEA. CDR3: CSGVAGEYEQFF. In nucleotides, the CDR3 is TGCAGCGGCGTAGCGGGAGAATATGAGCAGTTCTTC.

V usage is TRBV19 and J usage is TRBJ2-7; no reliable D call. CDR3 size: 13 residues. Germline CDR1 is LNHDA and CDR2 is SQIVND (reference sequence). V was shortened by 5 bases and J by 1 base, with 9 bases between the two germline ends. The CDR3: CASSSRQSYEQYF. CDR3 nucleotides: TGTGCCAGTAGTTCCCGACAATCCTACGAGCAGTACTTC. Drawing the rest from reference TRBV19 and TRBJ2-7, the complete variable domain is DGGITQSPKYLFRKEGQNVTLSCEQNLNHDAMYWYRQDPGQGLRLIYYSQIVNDFQKGDIAEGYSVSREKKESFPLTVTSAQKNPTAFYLCASSSRQSYEQYFGPGTRLTVT.

The chain combines TRBV7-2 with TRBJ2-5; 8 bases agree with TRBD2. With V trimmed by 3 bases and J by 3 bases, 18 bases remained unmatched. Germline V gene data show CDR1 as SGHTA and CDR2 as FQGNSA. The CDR3 is made up of 19 amino acids. In nucleotides, the CDR3 is TGTGCCAGCAGCTTGCGCGGGGGGCCTTGGGAGCGGGGTAAAGAGACCCAGTACTTC. Translated: CASSLRGGPWERGKETQYF.

This clonotype occurred many times. The genes are TRBV2 and TRBJ2-5, with D tentatively TRBD2 (5 bases). V was shortened by 4 bases and J by 9 bases, with 9 bases between the two germline ends. The germline gives CDR1 SNHLY, CDR2 FYNNEI. The CDR3 has 11 residues. The CDR3 loop is CASSAPGSQYF. CDR3 coding DNA: TGTGCCAGCAGTGCCCCGGGATCCCAGTACTTC.

This clonotype was detected a few times. The CDR3 nucleotides are TGTGCCAGCACAAGGGACACGGGGTCTGCTGGGGCCAACGTCCTGACTTTC. This encodes CASTRDTGSAGANVLTF. The chain couples TRBV6-2 or TRBV6-3 to TRBJ2-6; D may be TRBD1 (6 bases). This CDR3 region has 17 residues. The V end was cut by 7 bases, the J end by 2 bases, with 18 bases between. The germline gives CDR1 MNHEY, CDR2 SVGEGT.

The chain uses TRBV20-1 and TRBJ2-1; 8 nucleotides align to TRBD2. V trimming: 3 bases; J trimming: 0 bases; junction bases outside the gene matches: 7. Germline lookup yields CDR1 DFQATT and CDR2 SNEGSKA (reference sequence). The CDR3 has 16 residues. The CDR3 loop is CSASATGGVSYNEQFF. For the CDR3, the DNA is TGCAGTGCTAGTGCTACGGGGGGGGTCTCCTACAATGAGCAGTTCTTC.

About this clonotype: This is likely a read error, given that the CDR3 carries no conserved phenylalanine or tryptophan at its end. The V gene is TRBV7-2, the J gene TRBJ2-5, with D unresolved. The V gene's germline CDR1 is SGHTA and CDR2 FQGNSA. The CDR3 totals 11 residues. V dropped 5 bases and J dropped 5 bases, with 6 bases sitting between them. The CDR3 DNA reads TGTGCCAGCAGCAACCGTGAGACCCAGTACTTG. It is translated as CASSNRETQYL.

This clonotype was observed many times. The chain joins TRBV28 to TRBJ1-2; 7 bases map to TRBD1. The V segment lost 6 bases and the J segment 4 bases; nucleotides outside the gene matches: 5. CDR1 and CDR2 (germline): MDHEN, SYDVKM. The CDR3 runs 13 residues. The chain's CDR3 is CASRGTEVYGYTF. Here the CDR3 DNA reads TGTGCCAGCAGGGGGACAGAGGTCTATGGCTACACCTTC.

This clonotype was counted many times. The rearrangement joins TRBV11-3 to TRBJ2-5; D is possibly TRBD1 (6 bases). V lost 6 bases and J 6 bases, leaving 14 bases between the germline ends. Germline loops: CDR1 SGHNT, CDR2 YENEEA. The CDR3 has 13 amino acids. As DNA, the CDR3 is TGTGCCAGCAGGGGCAGGGGCGCGCAGACCCAGTACTTC. Translating gives CASRGRGAQTQYF.